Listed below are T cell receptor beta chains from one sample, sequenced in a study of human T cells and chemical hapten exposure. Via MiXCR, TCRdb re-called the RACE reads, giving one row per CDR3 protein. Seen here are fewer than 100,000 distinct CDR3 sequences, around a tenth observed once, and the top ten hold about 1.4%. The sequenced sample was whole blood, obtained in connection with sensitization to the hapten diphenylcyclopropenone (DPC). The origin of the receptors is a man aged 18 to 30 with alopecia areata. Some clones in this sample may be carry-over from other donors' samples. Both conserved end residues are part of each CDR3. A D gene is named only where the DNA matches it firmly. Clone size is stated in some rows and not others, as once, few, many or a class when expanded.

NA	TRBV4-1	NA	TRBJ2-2	TGCGCCAGCAGCCCCTCCGCCACCGGGGAGCTGTTTTTT	CASSPSATGELFF
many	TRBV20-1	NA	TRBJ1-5	TGCAGTGCCCCGGCCCGGGCGAGCAATCAGCCCCAGCATTTT	CSAPARASNQPQHF
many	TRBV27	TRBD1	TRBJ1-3	TGTGCCAGCAGTTTATTGGGACAGCGTGGCTCTGGAAACACCATATATTTT	CASSLLGQRGSGNTIYF
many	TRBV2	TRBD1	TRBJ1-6	TGTGCCAGCAGCCCGATTGGGACAGCTCGCTCACCCCTCCACTTT	CASSPIGTARSPLHF
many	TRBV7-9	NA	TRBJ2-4	TGTGCCAGCAGCCCACCCATCCGCGGGGCTCGAGCCAAAAACATTCAGTACTTC	CASSPPIRGARAKNIQYF
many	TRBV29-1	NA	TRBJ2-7	TGCAGCGTTGCTGGCAGGCCTGGGGAGCAGTACTTC	CSVAGRPGEQYF
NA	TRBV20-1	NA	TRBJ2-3	TGCAGTGCTAGTCAGCAGGGGTACACAGATACGCAGTATTTT	CSASQQGYTDTQYF
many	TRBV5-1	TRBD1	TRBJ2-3	TGCGCCAGCAGTAACGGGACAGGGGTGGCAGATACGCAGTATTTT	CASSNGTGVADTQYF
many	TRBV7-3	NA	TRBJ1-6	TGTGCCAGCAGCTTAACGGGGGGAATCAATTCACCCCTCCACTTT	CASSLTGGINSPLHF
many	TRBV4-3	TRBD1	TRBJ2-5	TGCGCCAGCAGCCAAAACAGGGGACAGGAGACCCAGTACTTC	CASSQNRGQETQYF
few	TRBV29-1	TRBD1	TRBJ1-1	TGCAGCGTTATGACAGGGAGCACTGAAGCTTTCTTT	CSVMTGSTEAFF
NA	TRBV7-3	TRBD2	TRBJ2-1	TGTGCCAGCAGCACTAGCGGGGCGCTTGAAAAGCAGTTCTTC	CASSTSGALEKQFF
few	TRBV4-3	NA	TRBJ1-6	TGCGCCAGCAGCCAATTGCCCGCGACGGGATTTTCACCCCTCCACTTT	CASSQLPATGFSPLHF
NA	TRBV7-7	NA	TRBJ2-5	TGTGCCAGCAGCTTCGGACATAGTGAGGAGACCCAGTACTTC	CASSFGHSEETQYF
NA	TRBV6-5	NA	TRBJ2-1	TGTGCCAGCAGTTACATGTCGGGGTACAATGAGCAGTTCTTC	CASSYMSGYNEQFF
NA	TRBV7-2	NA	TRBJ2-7	TGTGCCAGCAGCCCGTACGGGGGAACCTACGAGCAGTACTTC	CASSPYGGTYEQYF